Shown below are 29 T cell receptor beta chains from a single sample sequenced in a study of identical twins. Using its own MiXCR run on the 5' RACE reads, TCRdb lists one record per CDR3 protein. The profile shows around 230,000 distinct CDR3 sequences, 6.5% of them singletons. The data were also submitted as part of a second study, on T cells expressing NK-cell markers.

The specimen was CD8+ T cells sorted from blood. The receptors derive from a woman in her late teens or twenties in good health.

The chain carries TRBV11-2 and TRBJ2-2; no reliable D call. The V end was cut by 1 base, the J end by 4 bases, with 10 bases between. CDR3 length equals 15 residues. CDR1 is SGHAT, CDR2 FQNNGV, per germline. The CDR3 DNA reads TGTGCCAGCAGCTTAGGGGCAGGAAGCACCGGGGAGCTGTTTTTT. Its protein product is CASSLGAGSTGELFF.

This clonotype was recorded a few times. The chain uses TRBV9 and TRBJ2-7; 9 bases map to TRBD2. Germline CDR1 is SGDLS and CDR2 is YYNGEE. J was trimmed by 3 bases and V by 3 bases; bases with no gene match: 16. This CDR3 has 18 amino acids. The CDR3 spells CASSENPATSGAFYEQYF. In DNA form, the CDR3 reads TGTGCCAGCAGCGAAAATCCCGCGACTAGCGGAGCCTTCTACGAGCAGTACTTC.

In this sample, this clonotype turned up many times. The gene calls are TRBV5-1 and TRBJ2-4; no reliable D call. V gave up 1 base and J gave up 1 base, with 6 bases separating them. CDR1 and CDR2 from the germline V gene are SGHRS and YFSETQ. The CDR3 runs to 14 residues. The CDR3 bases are TGCGCCAGCAGCTTGCAGGTCGCCAAAAACATTCAGTACTTC. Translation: CASSLQVAKNIQYF.

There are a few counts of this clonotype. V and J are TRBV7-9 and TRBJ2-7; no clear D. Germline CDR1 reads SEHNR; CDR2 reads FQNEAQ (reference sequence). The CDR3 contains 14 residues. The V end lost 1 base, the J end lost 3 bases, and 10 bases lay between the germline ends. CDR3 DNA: TGTGCCAGCAGCTTAGACTACACTGACTACGAGCAGTACTTC. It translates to CASSLDYTDYEQYF. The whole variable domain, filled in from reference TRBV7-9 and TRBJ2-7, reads DTGVSQNPRHKITKRGQNVTFRCDPISEHNRLYWYRQTLGQGPEFLTYFQNEAQLEKSRLLSDRFSAERPKGSFSTLEIQRTEQGDSAMYLCASSLDYTDYEQYFGPGTRLTVT.

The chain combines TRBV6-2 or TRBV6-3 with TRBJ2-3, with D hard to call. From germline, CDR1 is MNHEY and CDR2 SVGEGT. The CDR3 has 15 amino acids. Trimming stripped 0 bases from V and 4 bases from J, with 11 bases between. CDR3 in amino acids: CASSYSFDAADTQYF. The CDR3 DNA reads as TGTGCCAGCAGTTACTCGTTCGACGCAGCAGATACGCAGTATTTT.

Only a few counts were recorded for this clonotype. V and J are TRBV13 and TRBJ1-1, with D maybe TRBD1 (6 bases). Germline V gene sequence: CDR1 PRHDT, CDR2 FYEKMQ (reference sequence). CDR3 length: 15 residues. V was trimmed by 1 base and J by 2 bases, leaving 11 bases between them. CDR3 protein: CASSLDFGGNTEAFF. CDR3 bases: TGTGCCAGCAGCTTAGATTTCGGGGGCAACACTGAAGCTTTCTTT.

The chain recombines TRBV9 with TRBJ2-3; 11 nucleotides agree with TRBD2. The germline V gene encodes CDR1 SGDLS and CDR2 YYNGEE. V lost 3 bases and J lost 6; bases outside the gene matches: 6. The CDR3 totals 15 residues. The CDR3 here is CASSDSGGASDTQYF. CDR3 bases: TGTGCCAGCAGCGATAGCGGGGGGGCGTCCGATACGCAGTATTTT.

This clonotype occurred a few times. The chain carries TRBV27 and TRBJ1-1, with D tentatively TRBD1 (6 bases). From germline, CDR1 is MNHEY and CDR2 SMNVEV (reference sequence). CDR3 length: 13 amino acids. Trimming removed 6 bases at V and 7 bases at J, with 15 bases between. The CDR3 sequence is CASRRGAINEAFF. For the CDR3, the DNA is TGTGCCAGCAGACGGGGGGCGATCAATGAAGCTTTCTTT.

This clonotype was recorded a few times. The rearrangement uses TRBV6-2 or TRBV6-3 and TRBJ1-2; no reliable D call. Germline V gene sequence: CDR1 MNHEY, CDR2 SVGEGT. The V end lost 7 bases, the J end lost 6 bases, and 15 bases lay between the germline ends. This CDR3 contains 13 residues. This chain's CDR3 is CASKDPGAHGYTF. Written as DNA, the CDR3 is TGTGCCAGCAAAGACCCGGGCGCCCATGGCTACACCTTC.

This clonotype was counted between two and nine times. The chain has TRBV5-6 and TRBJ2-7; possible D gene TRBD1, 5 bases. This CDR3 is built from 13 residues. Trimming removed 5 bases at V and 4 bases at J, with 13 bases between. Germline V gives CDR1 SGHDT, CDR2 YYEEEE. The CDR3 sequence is CASSFPDRYEQYF. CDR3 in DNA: TGTGCCAGCAGTTTTCCTGACAGATACGAGCAGTACTTC.

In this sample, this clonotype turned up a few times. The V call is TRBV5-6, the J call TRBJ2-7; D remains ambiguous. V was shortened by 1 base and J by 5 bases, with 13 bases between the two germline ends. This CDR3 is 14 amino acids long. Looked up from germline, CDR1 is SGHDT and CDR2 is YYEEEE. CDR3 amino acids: CASSLHSSRHEQYF. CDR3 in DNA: TGTGCCAGCAGCTTGCACAGTTCTAGGCACGAGCAGTACTTC.

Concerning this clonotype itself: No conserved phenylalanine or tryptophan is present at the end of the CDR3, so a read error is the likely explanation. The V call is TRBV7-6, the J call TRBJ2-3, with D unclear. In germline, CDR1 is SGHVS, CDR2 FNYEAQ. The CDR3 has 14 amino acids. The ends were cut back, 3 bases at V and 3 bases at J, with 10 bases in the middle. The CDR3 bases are TGTGCCAGCAGCTTGTCAGGAGAAACAGATACGCAGTATTCT. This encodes CASSLSGETDTQYS.

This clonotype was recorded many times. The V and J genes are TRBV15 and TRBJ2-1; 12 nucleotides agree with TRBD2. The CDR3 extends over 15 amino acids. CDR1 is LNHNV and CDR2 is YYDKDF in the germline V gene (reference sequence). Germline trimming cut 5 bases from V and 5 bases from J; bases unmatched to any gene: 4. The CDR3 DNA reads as TGTGCCACCAGCCCCAGACTAGCGGGGGACAATGAGCAGTTCTTC. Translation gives CATSPRLAGDNEQFF.

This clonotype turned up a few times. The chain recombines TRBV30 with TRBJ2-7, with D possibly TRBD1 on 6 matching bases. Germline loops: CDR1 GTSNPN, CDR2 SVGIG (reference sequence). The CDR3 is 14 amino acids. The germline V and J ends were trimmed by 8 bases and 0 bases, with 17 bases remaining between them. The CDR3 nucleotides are TGTGCCGGCACAGGGACACAAAACTCCTACGAGCAGTACTTC. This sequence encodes CAGTGTQNSYEQYF.

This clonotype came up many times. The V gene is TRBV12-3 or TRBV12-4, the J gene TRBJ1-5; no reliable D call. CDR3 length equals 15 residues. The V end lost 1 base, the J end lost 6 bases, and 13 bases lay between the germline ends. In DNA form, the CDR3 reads TGTGCCAGCAGTTTAGAGGGATGGACGGGTCAGCCCCAGCATTTT. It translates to CASSLEGWTGQPQHF.

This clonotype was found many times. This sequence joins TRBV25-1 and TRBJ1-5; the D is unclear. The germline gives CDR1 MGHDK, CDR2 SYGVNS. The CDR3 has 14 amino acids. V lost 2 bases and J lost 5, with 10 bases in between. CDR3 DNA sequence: TGTGCCAGCAGTGAAAGGGCAGATCATCAGCCCCAGCATTTT. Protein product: CASSERADHQPQHF. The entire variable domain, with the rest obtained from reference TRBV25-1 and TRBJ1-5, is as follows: EADIYQTPRYLVIGTGKKITLECSQTMGHDKMYWYQQDPGMELHLIHYSYGVNSTEKGDLSSESTVSRIRTEHFPLTLESARPSHTSQYLCASSERADHQPQHFGDGTRLSIL.

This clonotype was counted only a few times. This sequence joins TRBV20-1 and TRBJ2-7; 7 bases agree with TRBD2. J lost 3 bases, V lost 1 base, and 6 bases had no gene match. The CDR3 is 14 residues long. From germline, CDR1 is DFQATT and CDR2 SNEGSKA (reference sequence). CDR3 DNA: TGCAGTGCTAGAGGGGGCGGGGGTGGCTACGAGCAGTACTTC. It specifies CSARGGGGGYEQYF.

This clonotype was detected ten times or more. The CDR3: CSARDPGRTDTQYF. CDR3 in DNA: TGCAGTGCTAGAGATCCCGGGAGGACAGATACGCAGTATTTT. The chain links TRBV20-1 to TRBJ2-3; TRBD2 aligns across 7 bases. With 0 bases clipped from V and 3 bases from J, the junction kept 3 bases outside the gene matches. This CDR3 spans 14 amino acids. The germline gives CDR1 DFQATT, CDR2 SNEGSKA (reference sequence).

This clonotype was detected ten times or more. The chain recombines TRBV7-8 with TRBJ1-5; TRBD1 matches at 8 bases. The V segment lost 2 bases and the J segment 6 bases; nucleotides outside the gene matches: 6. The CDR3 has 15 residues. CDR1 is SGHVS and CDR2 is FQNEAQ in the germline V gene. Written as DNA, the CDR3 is TGTGCCAGCAGCTTATTCGGACAGGGCCCTCAGCCCCAGCATTTT. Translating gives CASSLFGQGPQPQHF.

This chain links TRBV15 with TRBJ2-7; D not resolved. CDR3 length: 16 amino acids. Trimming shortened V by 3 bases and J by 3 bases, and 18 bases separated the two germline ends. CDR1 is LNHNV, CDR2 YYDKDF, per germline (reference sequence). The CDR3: CATSRDPPRGNYEQYF. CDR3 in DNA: TGTGCCACCAGCAGGGACCCGCCCCGAGGTAACTACGAGCAGTACTTC.

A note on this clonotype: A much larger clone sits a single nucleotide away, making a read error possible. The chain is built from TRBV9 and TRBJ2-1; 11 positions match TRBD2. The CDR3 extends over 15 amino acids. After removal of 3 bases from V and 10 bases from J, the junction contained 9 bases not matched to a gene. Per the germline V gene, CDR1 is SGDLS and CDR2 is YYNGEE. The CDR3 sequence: CASSAKTSGAYEQFF. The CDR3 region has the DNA TGTGCCAGCAGCGCTAAGACTAGCGGGGCCTACGAGCAGTTCTTC. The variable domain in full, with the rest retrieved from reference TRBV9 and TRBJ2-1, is DSGVTQTPKHLITATGQRVTLRCSPRSGDLSVYWYQQSLDQGLQFLIQYYNGEERAKGNILERFSAQQFPDLHSELNLSSLELGDSALYFCASSAKTSGAYEQFFGPGTRLTVL.

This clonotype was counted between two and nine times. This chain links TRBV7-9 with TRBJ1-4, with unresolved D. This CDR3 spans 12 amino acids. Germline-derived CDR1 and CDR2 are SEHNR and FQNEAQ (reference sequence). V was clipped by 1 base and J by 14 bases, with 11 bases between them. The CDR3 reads CASSLVAERLFF. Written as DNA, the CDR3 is TGTGCCAGCAGCTTAGTGGCTGAAAGGCTGTTTTTT.

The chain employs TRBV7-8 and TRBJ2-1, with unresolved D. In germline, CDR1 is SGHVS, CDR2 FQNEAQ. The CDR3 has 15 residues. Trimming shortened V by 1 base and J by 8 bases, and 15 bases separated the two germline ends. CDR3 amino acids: CASSLVGLELDEQFF. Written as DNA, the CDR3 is TGTGCCAGCAGCTTAGTAGGGCTAGAATTGGATGAGCAGTTCTTC.

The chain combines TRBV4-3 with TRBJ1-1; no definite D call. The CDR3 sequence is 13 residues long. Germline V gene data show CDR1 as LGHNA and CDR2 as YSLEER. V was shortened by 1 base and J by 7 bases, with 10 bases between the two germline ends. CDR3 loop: CASSQGTWNEAFF. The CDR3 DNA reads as TGCGCCAGCAGCCAAGGGACGTGGAATGAAGCTTTCTTT.

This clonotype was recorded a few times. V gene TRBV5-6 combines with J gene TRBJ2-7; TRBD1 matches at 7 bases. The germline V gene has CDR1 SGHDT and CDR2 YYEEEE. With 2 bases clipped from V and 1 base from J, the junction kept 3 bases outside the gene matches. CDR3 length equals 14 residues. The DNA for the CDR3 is TGTGCCAGCAGCTTTCCGGGACAGTCCTACGAGCAGTACTTC. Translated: CASSFPGQSYEQYF.

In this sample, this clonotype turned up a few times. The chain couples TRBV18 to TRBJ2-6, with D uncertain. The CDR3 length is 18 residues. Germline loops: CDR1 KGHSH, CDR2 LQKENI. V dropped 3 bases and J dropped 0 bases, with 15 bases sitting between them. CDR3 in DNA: TGTGCCAGCTCACCTCCACCACACGTGAGCTCTGGGGCCAACGTCCTGACTTTC. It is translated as CASSPPPHVSSGANVLTF. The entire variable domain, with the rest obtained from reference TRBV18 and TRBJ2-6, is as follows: NAGVMQNPRHLVRRRGQEARLRCSPMKGHSHVYWYRQLPEEGLKFMVYLQKENIIDESGMPKERFSAEFPKEGPSILRIQQVVRGDSAAYFCASSPPPHVSSGANVLTFGAGSRLTVL.

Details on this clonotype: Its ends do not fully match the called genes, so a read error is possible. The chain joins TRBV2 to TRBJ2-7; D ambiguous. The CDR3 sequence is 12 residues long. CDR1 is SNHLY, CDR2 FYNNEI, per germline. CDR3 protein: CTSSDRDYEQYF. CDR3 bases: TGTACCAGCAGTGATAGGGACTACGAGCAGTACTTC.

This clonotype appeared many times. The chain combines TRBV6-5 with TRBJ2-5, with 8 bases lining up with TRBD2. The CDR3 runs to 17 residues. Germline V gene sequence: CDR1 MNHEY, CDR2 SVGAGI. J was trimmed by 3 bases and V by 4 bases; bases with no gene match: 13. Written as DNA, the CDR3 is TGTGCCAGCAGTTCCCTATTTACTAGCGGCCCTGAAGAGACCCAGTACTTC. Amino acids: CASSSLFTSGPEETQYF.

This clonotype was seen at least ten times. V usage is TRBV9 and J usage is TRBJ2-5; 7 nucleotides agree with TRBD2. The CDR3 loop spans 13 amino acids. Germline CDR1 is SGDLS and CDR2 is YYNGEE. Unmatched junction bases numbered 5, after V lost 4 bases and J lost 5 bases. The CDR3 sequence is CASSPTSHETQYF. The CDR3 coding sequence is TGTGCCAGCAGCCCGACTAGCCACGAGACCCAGTACTTC.